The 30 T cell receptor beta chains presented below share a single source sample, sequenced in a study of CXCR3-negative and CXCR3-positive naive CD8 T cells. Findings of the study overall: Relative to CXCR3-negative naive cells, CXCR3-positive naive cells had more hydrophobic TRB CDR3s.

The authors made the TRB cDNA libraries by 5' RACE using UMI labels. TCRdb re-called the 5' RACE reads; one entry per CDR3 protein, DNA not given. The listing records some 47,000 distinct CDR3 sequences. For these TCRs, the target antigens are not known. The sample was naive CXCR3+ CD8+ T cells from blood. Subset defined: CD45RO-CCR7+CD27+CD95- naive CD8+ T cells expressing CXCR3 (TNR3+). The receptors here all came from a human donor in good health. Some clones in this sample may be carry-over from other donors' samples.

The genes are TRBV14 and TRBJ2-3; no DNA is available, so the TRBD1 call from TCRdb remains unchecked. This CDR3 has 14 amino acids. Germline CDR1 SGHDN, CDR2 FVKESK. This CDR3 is CASSLQGTLNTQYF. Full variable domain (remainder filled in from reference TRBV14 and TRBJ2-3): EAGVTQFPSHSVIEKGQTVTLRCDPISGHDNLYWYRRVMGKEIKFLLHFVKESKQDESGMPNNRFLAERTGGTYSTLKVQPAELEDSGVYFCASSLQGTLNTQYFGPGTRLTVL.

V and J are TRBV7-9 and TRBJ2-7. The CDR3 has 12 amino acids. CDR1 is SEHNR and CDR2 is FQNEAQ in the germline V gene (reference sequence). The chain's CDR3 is CASSLGRDEQYF.

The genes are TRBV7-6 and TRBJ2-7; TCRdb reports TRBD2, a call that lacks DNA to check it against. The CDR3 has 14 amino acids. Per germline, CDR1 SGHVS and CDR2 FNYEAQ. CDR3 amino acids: CASSSGTGEYEQYF. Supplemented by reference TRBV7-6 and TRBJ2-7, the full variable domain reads GAGVSQSPRYKVTKRGQDVALRCDPISGHVSLYWYRQALGQGPEFLTYFNYEAQQDKSGLPNDRFSAERPEGSISTLTIQRTEQRDSAMYRCASSSGTGEYEQYFGPGTRLTVT.

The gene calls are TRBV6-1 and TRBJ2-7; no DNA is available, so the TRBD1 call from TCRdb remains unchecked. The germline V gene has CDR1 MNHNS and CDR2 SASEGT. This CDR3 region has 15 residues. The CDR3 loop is CASSGGQGITYEQYF.

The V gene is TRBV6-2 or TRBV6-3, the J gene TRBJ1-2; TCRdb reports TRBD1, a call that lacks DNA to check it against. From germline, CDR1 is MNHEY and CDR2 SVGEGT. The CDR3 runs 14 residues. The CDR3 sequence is CASSTGTGDYGYTF.

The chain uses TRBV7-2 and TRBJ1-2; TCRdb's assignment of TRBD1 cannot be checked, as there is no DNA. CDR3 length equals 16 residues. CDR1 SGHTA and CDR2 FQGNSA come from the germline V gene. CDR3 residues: CASSLAYQGVDYGYTF.

The CDR3 spells CASYQGAAPYEQYF. The chain links TRBV6-6 to TRBJ2-7; absent DNA, TCRdb's TRBD1 call cannot be checked. In germline, CDR1 is MNHNY, CDR2 SVGAGI (reference sequence). The CDR3 spans 14 residues.

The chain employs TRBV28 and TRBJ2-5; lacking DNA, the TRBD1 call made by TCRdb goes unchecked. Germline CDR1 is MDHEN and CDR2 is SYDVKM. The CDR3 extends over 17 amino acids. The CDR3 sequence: CASSLFRGTGGEETQYF.

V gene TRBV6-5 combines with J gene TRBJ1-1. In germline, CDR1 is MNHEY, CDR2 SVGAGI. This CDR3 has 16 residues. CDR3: CASSYSLAGWDTEAFF.

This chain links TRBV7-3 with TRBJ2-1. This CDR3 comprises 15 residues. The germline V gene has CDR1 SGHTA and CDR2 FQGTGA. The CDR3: CASSPIGGSYNEQFF.

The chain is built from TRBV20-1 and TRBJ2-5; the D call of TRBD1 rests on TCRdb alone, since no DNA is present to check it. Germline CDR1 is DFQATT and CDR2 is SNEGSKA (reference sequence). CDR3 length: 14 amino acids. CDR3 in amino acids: CSARELAGAAAQYF.

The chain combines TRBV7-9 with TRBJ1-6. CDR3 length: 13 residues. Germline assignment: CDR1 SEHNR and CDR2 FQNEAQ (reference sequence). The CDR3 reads CASSADGNSPLHF.

The CDR3 is CASSPRYEQYF. V usage is TRBV28 and J usage is TRBJ2-7. CDR1 is MDHEN and CDR2 is SYDVKM in the germline V gene. This CDR3 contains 11 residues.

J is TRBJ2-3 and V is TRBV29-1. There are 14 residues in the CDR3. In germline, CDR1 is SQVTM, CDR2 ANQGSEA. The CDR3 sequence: CSVEGQLVSDTQYF.

CDR3 amino acids: CSARQGTYEQYF. The chain is built from TRBV20-1 and TRBJ2-7. This CDR3 comprises 12 residues. Looked up from germline, CDR1 is DFQATT and CDR2 is SNEGSKA (reference sequence).

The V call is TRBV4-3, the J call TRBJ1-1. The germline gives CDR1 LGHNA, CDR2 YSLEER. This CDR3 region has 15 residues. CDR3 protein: CASSQDRIRNTEAFF.

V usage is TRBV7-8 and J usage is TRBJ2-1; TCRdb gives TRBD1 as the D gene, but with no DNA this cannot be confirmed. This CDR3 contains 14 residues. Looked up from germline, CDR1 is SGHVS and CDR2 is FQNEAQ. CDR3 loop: CASSLGDRGDEQFF.

CDR3: CSASRGEETQYF. This chain joins TRBV20-1 and TRBJ2-5; there is no DNA to check the TCRdb D call of TRBD1. The CDR3 has 12 amino acids. The germline V gene has CDR1 DFQATT and CDR2 SNEGSKA (reference sequence).

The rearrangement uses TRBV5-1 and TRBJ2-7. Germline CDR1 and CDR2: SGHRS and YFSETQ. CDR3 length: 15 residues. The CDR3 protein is CASSWDLLGFYEQYF.

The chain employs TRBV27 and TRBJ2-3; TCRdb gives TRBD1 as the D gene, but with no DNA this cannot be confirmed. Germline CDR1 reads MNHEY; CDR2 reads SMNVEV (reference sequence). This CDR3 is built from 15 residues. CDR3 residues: CASSTPFGETDTQYF.

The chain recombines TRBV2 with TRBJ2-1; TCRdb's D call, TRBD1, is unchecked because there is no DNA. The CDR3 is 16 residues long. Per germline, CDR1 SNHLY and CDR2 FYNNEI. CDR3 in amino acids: CASRGAGASSYNEQFF.

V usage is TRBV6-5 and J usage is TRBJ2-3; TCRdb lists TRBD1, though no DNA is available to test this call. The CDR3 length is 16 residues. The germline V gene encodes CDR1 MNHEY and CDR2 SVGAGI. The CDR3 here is CASSYVPGAPRDTQYF.

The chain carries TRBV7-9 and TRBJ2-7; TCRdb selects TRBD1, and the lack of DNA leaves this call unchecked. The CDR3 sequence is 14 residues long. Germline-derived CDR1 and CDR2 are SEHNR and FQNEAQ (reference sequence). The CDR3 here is CASSNRQGSVEQYF.

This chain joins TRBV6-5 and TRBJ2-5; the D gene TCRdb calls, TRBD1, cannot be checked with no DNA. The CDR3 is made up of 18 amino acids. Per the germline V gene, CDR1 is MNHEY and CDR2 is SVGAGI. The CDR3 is CASSYSTSVAGPQETQYF.

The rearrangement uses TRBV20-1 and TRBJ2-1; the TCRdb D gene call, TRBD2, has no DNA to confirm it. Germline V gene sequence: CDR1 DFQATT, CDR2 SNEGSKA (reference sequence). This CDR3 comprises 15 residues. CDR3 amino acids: CSASRTSGGGNEQFF.

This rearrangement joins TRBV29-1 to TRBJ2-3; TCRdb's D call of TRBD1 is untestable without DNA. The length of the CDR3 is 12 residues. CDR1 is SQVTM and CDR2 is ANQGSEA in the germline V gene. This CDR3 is CSVGSGLDTQYF.

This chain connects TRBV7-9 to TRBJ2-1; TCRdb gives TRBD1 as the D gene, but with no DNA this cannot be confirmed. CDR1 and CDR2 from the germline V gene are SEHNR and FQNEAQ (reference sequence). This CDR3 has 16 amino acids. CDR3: CASSGGFSDSYNEQFF. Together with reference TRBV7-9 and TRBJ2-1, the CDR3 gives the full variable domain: DTGVSQNPRHKITKRGQNVTFRCDPISEHNRLYWYRQTLGQGPEFLTYFQNEAQLEKSRLLSDRFSAERPKGSFSTLEIQRTEQGDSAMYLCASSGGFSDSYNEQFFGPGTRLTVL.

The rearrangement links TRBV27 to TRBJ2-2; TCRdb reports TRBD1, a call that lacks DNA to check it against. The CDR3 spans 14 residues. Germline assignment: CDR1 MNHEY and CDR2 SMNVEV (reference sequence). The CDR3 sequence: CASSRQGITGELFF.

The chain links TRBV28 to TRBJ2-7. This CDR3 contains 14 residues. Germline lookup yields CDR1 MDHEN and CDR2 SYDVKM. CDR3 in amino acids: CASSFVESSYEQYF.

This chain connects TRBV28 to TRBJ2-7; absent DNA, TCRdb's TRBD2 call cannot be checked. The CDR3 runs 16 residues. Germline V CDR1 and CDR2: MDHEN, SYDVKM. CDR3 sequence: CASSLSGPLGSYEQYF.